The 12 T cell receptor beta chains in this list originate from one sample, sequenced in a study of regulatory T cells in long-lasting Graves disease. To make TCR beta libraries, researchers used iRepertoire HTBI primers and Arm-PCR of CDR3 regions. TCRdb processed the multiplex PCR reads anew with MiXCR; each CDR3 protein has one entry. The sample lists 350,000 to 450,000 distinct CDR3 sequences; around 20% were seen once. Described time point: persistent/refractory GD, antithyroid drugs over 5 years with positive TRAb. The TCR library used RNA extracted from PBMCs. The sequenced sample was peripheral blood mononuclear cells (PBMCs), obtained when the disease was refractory, from a patient treated with antithyroid drugs. The receptor source for this set is a female donor with Graves disease.

This sequence joins TRBV7-9 and TRBJ1-2; D remains unclear. This CDR3 contains 12 residues. CDR1 SEHNR and CDR2 FQNEAQ come from the germline V gene (reference sequence). V was clipped by 1 base and J by 7 bases, with 7 bases between them. This chain's CDR3 is CASSLEPGGYTF. CDR3 sequence (DNA): TGTGCCAGCAGCTTAGAGCCAGGTGGCTACACCTTC.

Worth noting for this clonotype: A read error may explain this, as a much larger clone is one base away. V gene TRBV7-9 combines with J gene TRBJ1-6, with TRBD1 matching over 9 bases. CDR1 is SEHNR and CDR2 is FQNEAQ in the germline V gene (reference sequence). This CDR3 spans 16 amino acids. Unmatched junction bases numbered 9, after V lost 5 bases and J lost 7 bases. For the CDR3, the DNA is TGTGCCAGCAGCCCACTCGGGACAGGGAGAAATTCACCCCTCCACTTT. Its translation is CASSPLGTGRNSPLHF.

This clonotype has more than one count but fewer than ten. V is TRBV4-1 and J is TRBJ1-1; D is uncertain. This CDR3 spans 15 amino acids. The V end lost 1 base, the J end lost 0 bases, and 9 bases lay between the germline ends. The germline V gene encodes CDR1 MGHRA and CDR2 YSYEKL. The CDR3 protein is CASSQASGLNTEAFF. The CDR3 DNA sequence: TGCGCCAGCAGCCAAGCATCAGGACTGAACACTGAAGCTTTCTTT.

The chain uses TRBV29-1 and TRBJ2-7, with TRBD2 matching 14 bases. V dropped 1 base and J dropped 3; count of bases not matched to a gene: 2. Germline CDR1 is SQVTM and CDR2 is ANQGSEA. The CDR3 has 15 amino acids. The CDR3 nucleotides read TGCAGCGTTGAAGTGGGGACTAGCGGGGGCTACGAGCAGTACTTC. Encoded protein: CSVEVGTSGGYEQYF.

This clonotype came up once. This likely traces to a read error, being one base from a far larger clone. This chain uses TRBV11-2 with TRBJ2-7; 12 bases fit TRBD2. The CDR3 extends over 15 amino acids. The V and J ends lost 3 bases and 6 bases, in that order; junction bases with no gene match: 6. Germline lookup yields CDR1 SGHAT and CDR2 FQNNGV. The CDR3 DNA sequence: TGTGCCAGCAGCTTGACTAGCGGGAGTACCTGCGAGCAGTACTTC. This sequence encodes CASSLTSGSTCEQYF.

This clonotype was detected a few times. This CDR3 reads CASSGGGQGYSEQYF. Written as DNA, the CDR3 is TGTGCCAGCAGCGGGGGGGGACAGGGGTATTCCGAGCAGTACTTC. The J gene is TRBJ2-7, the V gene TRBV7-2; TRBD1 matches 10 bases. The junction had 10 bases not matched to a gene; V was cut back by 5 bases and J by 6 bases. Germline values: CDR1 SGHTA, CDR2 FQGNSA. The length of the CDR3 is 15 residues.

This clonotype has just a few counts. The DNA of the CDR3 is TGCGCCAGCAGCCAAGCCTCTCCAGGAAACACCATATATTTT. This sequence encodes CASSQASPGNTIYF. The chain recombines TRBV4-1 with TRBJ1-3; D call uncertain. Germline V gene sequence: CDR1 MGHRA, CDR2 YSYEKL. The CDR3 has 14 amino acids. V dropped 1 base and J dropped 4 bases, with 8 bases sitting between them.

This clonotype was seen only a few times. The chain combines TRBV20-1 with TRBJ1-1; 11 bases align to TRBD1. Losses at the gene ends were 6 bases for V and 4 bases for J; bases not matched to a gene: 10. This CDR3 has 15 amino acids. Germline V CDR1 and CDR2: DFQATT, SNEGSKA (reference sequence). The CDR3 DNA follows: TGCAGTGCAACGTCCGGACAGGGGGCGGGCACTGAAGCTTTCTTT. Its translation is CSATSGQGAGTEAFF.

This chain joins TRBV4-3 and TRBJ2-7; D is perhaps TRBD1 (5 bases). The length of the CDR3 is 14 residues. Trimming shortened V by 0 bases and J by 5 bases, and 11 bases separated the two germline ends. Per germline, CDR1 LGHNA and CDR2 YSLEER. The CDR3 loop is CASSQERQGDEQYF. CDR3 DNA: TGCGCCAGCAGCCAAGAGAGGCAGGGCGACGAGCAGTACTTC.

CDR3 DNA: TGCAGCGTCCCCGTAACAGGGGTAAGAAGTGAGCAGTTCTTC. Translation: CSVPVTGVRSEQFF. The chain carries TRBV29-1 and TRBJ2-1; 7 bases align to TRBD1. Trimming cost V 6 bases and J 9 bases; bases outside gene matches: 14. CDR3 length: 14 residues. The germline V gene has CDR1 SQVTM and CDR2 ANQGSEA.

This clonotype was observed a few times. J is TRBJ2-3 and V is TRBV7-2; no reliable D call. The V and J ends lost 5 bases and 9 bases respectively, with 15 bases between them. The germline gives CDR1 SGHTA, CDR2 FQGNSA. The length of the CDR3 is 13 residues. CDR3 DNA: TGTGCCAGCAGCGGGCTCATCGGCCCAACGCAGTATTTT. Protein: CASSGLIGPTQYF.

This rearrangement joins TRBV3-1 to TRBJ1-2; D remains ambiguous. The V end lost 0 bases, the J end lost 8 bases, and 10 bases lay between the germline ends. The CDR3 runs to 13 residues. Per germline, CDR1 LGHDT and CDR2 YNNKEL (reference sequence). The chain's CDR3 is CASSQDLGWGYTF. The CDR3 nucleotides are TGTGCCAGCAGCCAAGACCTAGGCTGGGGCTACACCTTC.